The 6 T cell receptor beta chains reported below all come from one sample, sequenced in a study of blood T cell repertoires in COVID-19 (dated by TCRdb to about 2020). Libraries came from the immunoSEQ multiplex PCR assay. TCRdb carries this immuneACCESS record with in-frame sequences only. Its versions omit some clonotypes, under half of them owing to an unresolved V gene in the studies checked, with the rest unexplained. The sample has 150,000 or so clones on record, approximately 80% of them singletons. The ten largest clones add up to over 10% of the sample. Sequencing was done on a sample of peripheral blood. Receptor source: a woman aged 55-70 years with COVID-19, enrolled during active disease.

The J gene is TRBJ2-2, the V gene TRBV6-5, with 12 bases fitting TRBD2. Germline V CDR1 and CDR2: MNHEY, SVGAGI. The CDR3 is made up of 15 amino acids. V trimming: 6 bases; J trimming: 7 bases; junction bases outside the gene matches: 6. The CDR3 DNA sequence: TGTGCCAGCAGAAAGCTAGCGGGAGGGGACGGGGAGCTGTTTTTT. It encodes CASRKLAGGDGELFF.

The sample holds one count of this clone. The chain combines TRBV7-2 with TRBJ2-1, with 10 positions matching TRBD2. The V segment lost 6 bases and the J segment 7 bases; nucleotides outside the gene matches: 9. CDR3 length: 15 residues. Germline V gene lookup returns CDR1 SGHTA and CDR2 FQGNSA. The CDR3 DNA sequence: TGTGCCAGCAGGAAAGAGACTAGCGGGCCAAATGAGCAGTTCTTC. Translation gives CASRKETSGPNEQFF. Filled out from reference TRBV7-2 and TRBJ2-1, the complete variable domain reads GAGVSQSPSNKVTEKGKDVELRCDPISGHTALYWYRQSLGQGLEFLIYFQGNSAPDKSGLPSDRFSAERTGGSVSTLTIQRTQQEDSAVYLCASRKETSGPNEQFFGPGTRLTVL.

The rearrangement links TRBV25-1 to TRBJ1-2; 11 bases line up with TRBD1. The CDR3 loop spans 15 amino acids. With V trimmed by 3 bases and J by 4 bases, 4 bases remained unmatched. Germline CDR1 reads MGHDK; CDR2 reads SYGVNS. DNA of the CDR3: TGTGCCAGCAGTGACAGGGACAGGGGGATCTATGGCTACACCTTC. Its protein is CASSDRDRGIYGYTF.

This chain links TRBV3-1 (or the pseudogene TRBV3-2) with TRBJ2-5, with TRBD2 matching 16 bases. V shed 3 bases and J 4 bases; nucleotides not matched to a gene: 5. The CDR3 consists of 17 residues. Germline V lookup: CDR1 LGHDT, CDR2 YNNKEL (reference sequence). Written as DNA, the CDR3 is TGTGCCAGCAGCCACGGGACTAGCGGGGGGGCAAGAGAGACCCAGTACTTC. Translating gives CASSHGTSGGARETQYF.

CDR3 sequence: CASSFRLAGGVNTPSSYNEQFF. The CDR3 DNA reads as TGTGCCAGCAGCTTTCGACTAGCGGGAGGGGTAAATACACCGAGCTCCTACAATGAGCAGTTCTTC. This chain links TRBV7-8 with TRBJ2-1; 14 bases are a match to TRBD2. The CDR3 spans 22 residues. Germline V gene lookup returns CDR1 SGHVS and CDR2 FQNEAQ. The junction had 16 bases not matched to a gene; V was cut back by 3 bases and J by 0 bases.

The chain joins TRBV7-2 to TRBJ1-4, with 7 bases identical to TRBD1. V shed 5 bases and J 0 bases; nucleotides not matched to a gene: 3. The germline V gene encodes CDR1 SGHTA and CDR2 FQGNSA. The CDR3 runs to 15 residues. This chain's CDR3 is CASSGQATTNEKLFF. The CDR3 region has the DNA TGTGCCAGCAGCGGACAGGCCACAACTAATGAAAAACTGTTTTTT.